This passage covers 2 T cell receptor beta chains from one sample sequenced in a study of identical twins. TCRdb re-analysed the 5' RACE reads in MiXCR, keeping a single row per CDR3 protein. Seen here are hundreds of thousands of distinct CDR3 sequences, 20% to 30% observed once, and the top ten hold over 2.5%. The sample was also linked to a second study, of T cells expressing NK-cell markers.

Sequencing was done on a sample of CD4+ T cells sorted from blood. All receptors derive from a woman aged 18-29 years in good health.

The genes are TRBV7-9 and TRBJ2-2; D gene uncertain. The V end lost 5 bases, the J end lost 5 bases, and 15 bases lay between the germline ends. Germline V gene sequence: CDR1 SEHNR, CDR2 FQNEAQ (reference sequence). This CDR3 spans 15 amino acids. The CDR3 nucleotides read TGTGCCAGCAGCCCAAACCCAATCAGTACCGGGGAGCTGTTTTTT. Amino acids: CASSPNPISTGELFF.

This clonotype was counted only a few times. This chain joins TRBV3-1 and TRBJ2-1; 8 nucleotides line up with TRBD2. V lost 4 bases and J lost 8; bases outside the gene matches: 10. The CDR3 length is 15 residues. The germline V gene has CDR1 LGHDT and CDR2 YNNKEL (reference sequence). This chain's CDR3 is CASSPTAGVIYEQFF. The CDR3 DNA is TGTGCCAGCAGCCCCACAGCGGGAGTAATATATGAGCAGTTCTTC.